This T cell receptor beta chain was sequenced in a study of control samples from healthy donors and cancer patients. The CDR3 has 14 amino acids. Germline CDR1 reads SGHRS; CDR2 reads YFSETQ. The germline V and J ends were trimmed by 0 bases and 8 bases, with 11 bases remaining between them. Some clones are missing from TCRdb's copy, which holds only in-frame ones; the method was immunoSEQ multiplex PCR. Here the sample spans around 180,000 clones, 70% to 90% being singletons. The sequencing input was blood. The chain has TRBV5-1 and TRBJ1-4; D is possibly TRBD1 (5 bases). This sequence originates from a young woman in good health. Here the CDR3 reads CASSLEQGREKLFF. The CDR3 DNA sequence: TGCGCCAGCAGCTTGGAGCAGGGCAGGGAAAAACTGTTTTTT.